A single sample is the source of the 3 T cell receptor beta chains below, sequenced in a study of neurological immune-mediated disorders. TCRdb re-called the 5' RACE reads through MiXCR, storing one row per CDR3 protein. This table holds 84,000 or so distinct CDR3 sequences, about a tenth found once. The sample taken for sequencing was PBMCs. These TCRs come from a middle-aged man in good health.

As regards this clonotype: A junction boundary mismatches the germline segment, possibly from a read error. The rearrangement links TRBV7-6 to TRBJ2-7; 8 bases are a match to TRBD2. Germline values: CDR1 SGHVS, CDR2 FNYEAQ. This CDR3 has 15 amino acids. The CDR3 DNA follows: TGTGCCAGCAGCTTTAACGCGGGGGGAACTTACGACCAGTACTTC. This sequence encodes CASSFNAGGTYDQYF.

This clonotype was seen repeatedly, ten times or more. The chain uses TRBV7-8 and TRBJ1-1, with 8 bases identical to TRBD1. Germline CDR1 SGHVS, CDR2 FQNEAQ. This CDR3 is built from 14 residues. Trimming cost V 3 bases and J 5 bases; bases outside gene matches: 5. The CDR3 DNA sequence: TGTGCCAGCAGCTTCCGGGACAGGAGTACTGAAGCTTTCTTT. Its protein is CASSFRDRSTEAFF. The full variable domain, in which reference TRBV7-8 and TRBJ1-1 provide the parts outside the CDR3, is GAGVSQSPRYKVAKRGQDVALRCDPISGHVSLFWYQQALGQGPEFLTYFQNEAQLDKSGLPSDRFFAERPEGSVSTLKIQRTQQEDSAVYLCASSFRDRSTEAFFGQGTRLTVV.

Ten or more counts support this clonotype. The chain links TRBV20-1 to TRBJ2-6; D is unclear. V shed 1 base and J shed 0 bases, with 4 bases lying between them. This CDR3 is 14 amino acids long. Germline-derived CDR1 and CDR2 are DFQATT and SNEGSKA (reference sequence). The CDR3 spells CSARVLSGANVLTF. The DNA for the CDR3 is TGCAGTGCTAGAGTCCTCTCTGGGGCCAACGTCCTGACTTTC.